These 25 T cell receptor beta chains originate from one sample sequenced in a study of cytomegalovirus exposure and HLA in healthy donors. PCR primers comprised 60 Vbeta and 13 Jbeta primers. TCRdb's copy holds only in-frame clones and misses some; the assay was immunoSEQ multiplex PCR. The sample carries about 88,000 clones, 75% to 90% recorded once. The sequenced sample was PBMCs. These receptor sequences come from a man aged 18-30 years in good health and CMV-seronegative.

This clone was detected only a few times. CDR3 in amino acids: CASSSDREDTEAFF. CDR3 DNA: TGTGCCAGCAGTTCTGACAGGGAGGACACTGAAGCTTTCTTT. The chain recombines TRBV6-1 with TRBJ1-1; TRBD1 agrees at 7 bases. CDR3 length: 14 residues. Germline CDR1 and CDR2: MNHNS and SASEGT. V was clipped by 5 bases and J by 3 bases; unmatched bases: 6.

The V call is TRBV11-2, the J call TRBJ2-7, with a possible D match to TRBD1 (6 bases). The CDR3 consists of 19 residues. V was trimmed by 1 base and J by 4 bases, leaving 26 bases between them. CDR1 is SGHAT and CDR2 is FQNNGV in the germline V gene. This chain's CDR3 is CASSLGNRSYPPRGYEQYF. CDR3 nucleotides: TGTGCCAGCAGCTTAGGGAATAGAAGCTACCCCCCCAGGGGATACGAGCAGTACTTC.

Only a few counts were recorded for this clone. The J gene is TRBJ2-1, the V gene TRBV19, with 9 bases that match TRBD2. V was clipped by 5 bases and J by 4 bases; unmatched bases: 9. The CDR3 consists of 16 residues. The germline gives CDR1 LNHDA, CDR2 SQIVND (reference sequence). The CDR3 region is CASSLLAGVPYNEQFF. DNA for the CDR3: TGTGCCAGTAGTTTGTTAGCGGGAGTCCCATACAATGAGCAGTTCTTC.

The CDR3 nucleotides are TGCGCCAGCAGCGAGGACCTAGCGGGCCCCACAGATACGCAGTATTTT. Translation gives CASSEDLAGPTDTQYF. The rearrangement joins TRBV5-1 to TRBJ2-3, with TRBD2 matching 8 bases. This CDR3 comprises 16 residues. V dropped 4 bases and J dropped 2; count of bases not matched to a gene: 9. Germline lookup yields CDR1 SGHRS and CDR2 YFSETQ.

V is TRBV4-3 and J is TRBJ2-1, with 12 nucleotides matching TRBD2. Germline V lookup: CDR1 LGHNA, CDR2 YSLEER. This CDR3 region has 15 residues. After removal of 2 bases from V and 6 bases from J, the junction contained 2 bases not matched to a gene. The CDR3 bases are TGCGCCAGCAGCCAACTAGCGGGAGGGCCCAATGAGCAGTTCTTC. Amino acid sequence: CASSQLAGGPNEQFF.

This clone appeared a few times. This chain links TRBV19 with TRBJ2-3; TRBD1 matches at 12 bases. CDR1 and CDR2 from the germline V gene are LNHDA and SQIVND (reference sequence). The CDR3 sequence is 14 residues long. Unmatched junction bases numbered 5, after V lost 7 bases and J lost 6 bases. In DNA form, the CDR3 reads TGTGCCAGTACCCGGGACAGGGGGCGGGATACGCAGTATTTT. The encoded protein is CASTRDRGRDTQYF.

By sample fraction, this clone is medium-sized. V gene TRBV4-3 combines with J gene TRBJ1-6; D not certain. The V end was cut by 0 bases, the J end by 5 bases, with 8 bases between. Germline CDR1 reads LGHNA; CDR2 reads YSLEER. The CDR3 extends over 15 amino acids. The CDR3 region is CASSQERDNNSPLHF. DNA for the CDR3: TGCGCCAGCAGCCAAGAGAGAGACAATAATTCACCCCTCCACTTT.

The chain has TRBV4-2 and TRBJ1-2; tentatively, D is TRBD1 (6 bases). The CDR3 has 15 residues. Germline loops: CDR1 LGHNA, CDR2 YNFKEQ. The V end lost 0 bases, the J end lost 4 bases, and 12 bases lay between the germline ends. CDR3 protein: CASSQESQGPYGYTF. CDR3 in DNA: TGTGCCAGCAGCCAAGAATCGCAGGGGCCCTATGGCTACACCTTC.

V usage is TRBV6-1 and J usage is TRBJ1-2, with 8 bases matching TRBD1. The CDR3 loop spans 13 amino acids. Germline trimming cut 3 bases from V and 6 bases from J; bases unmatched to any gene: 3. Germline lookup yields CDR1 MNHNS and CDR2 SASEGT. The CDR3 DNA reads as TGTGCCAGCAGTGAGGACAGGGTCCATGGCTACACCTTC. Residues: CASSEDRVHGYTF.

The chain employs TRBV28 and TRBJ1-5; D gene uncertain. V lost 6 bases and J 10 bases, leaving 10 bases between the germline ends. The CDR3 covers 11 residues. Germline assignment: CDR1 MDHEN and CDR2 SYDVKM. The CDR3 region is CASSQVYPQHF. The CDR3 DNA follows: TGTGCCAGCAGCCAGGTTTATCCCCAGCATTTT.

This rearrangement joins TRBV6-5 to TRBJ1-1; unclear D gene. Deletions cut 8 bases from V and 1 base from J, with 11 bases between. This CDR3 contains 13 residues. Germline V gene sequence: CDR1 MNHEY, CDR2 SVGAGI. CDR3: CASRPRQNTEAFF. The CDR3 DNA is TGTGCCAGCCGCCCCAGACAGAACACTGAAGCTTTCTTT.

This chain joins TRBV27 and TRBJ1-2, with 8 bases aligning to TRBD1. Germline trimming cut 6 bases from V and 4 bases from J; bases unmatched to any gene: 10. The germline V gene has CDR1 MNHEY and CDR2 SMNVEV (reference sequence). This CDR3 region has 15 residues. Written as DNA, the CDR3 is TGTGCCAGCAGCTCTGCCGGACAGGGCCTCTATGGCTACACCTTC. The encoded protein is CASSSAGQGLYGYTF.

J is TRBJ2-5 and V is TRBV5-4, with D possibly matching TRBD1 (5 bases). The germline gives CDR1 SGHNT, CDR2 YYREEE (reference sequence). CDR3 size: 13 residues. Trimming took off 4 bases at V and 3 bases at J, with 10 bases between the two ends. The CDR3 DNA reads as TGTGCCAGCAGCCAAGGGGCAGAAGAGACCCAGTACTTC. This encodes CASSQGAEETQYF.

V usage is TRBV7-2 and J usage is TRBJ2-5, with 8 bases fitting TRBD1. The last part of the DNA fits TRBJ2-7 better; the J call may be wrong. This CDR3 region has 13 residues. Germline V CDR1 and CDR2: SGHTA, FQGNSA. CDR3 residues: CASSRDRKYEQYF. CDR3 DNA: TGTGCCAGCAGCCGGGACAGGAAATACGAGCAGTACTTC.

This chain joins TRBV30 and TRBJ1-1; D is ambiguous. Per germline, CDR1 GTSNPN and CDR2 SVGIG (reference sequence). Between the trimmed V and J ends, which lost 7 bases and 4 bases, there was a span of 13 bases. The CDR3 is 12 amino acids. The CDR3 is CAFWAETTEAFF. The CDR3, as DNA: TGTGCCTTTTGGGCAGAAACCACTGAAGCTTTCTTT.

The chain couples TRBV5-6 to TRBJ2-7; the D is unclear. The CDR3 sequence is 13 residues long. The germline V and J ends were trimmed by 0 bases and 5 bases, with 9 bases remaining between them. Germline V gene sequence: CDR1 SGHDT, CDR2 YYEEEE. DNA for the CDR3: TGTGCCAGCAGCTTGGTAGGCCGGGACGAGCAGTACTTC. The encoded protein is CASSLVGRDEQYF.

J is TRBJ1-6 and V is TRBV9; 7 positions agree with TRBD1. Germline assignment: CDR1 SGDLS and CDR2 YYNGEE. J was trimmed by 7 bases and V by 3 bases; bases with no gene match: 4. The CDR3 runs 14 residues. The CDR3 sequence is CASSAVTGNSPLHF. CDR3 nucleotide sequence: TGTGCCAGCAGCGCAGTGACAGGGAATTCACCCCTCCACTTT.

This sequence joins TRBV18 and TRBJ2-4, with TRBD2 as a possible D gene (5 bases). Trimming shortened V by 0 bases and J by 0 bases, and 6 bases separated the two germline ends. This CDR3 spans 15 amino acids. In germline, CDR1 is KGHSH, CDR2 LQKENI. CDR3 sequence (DNA): TGTGCCAGCTCACCACCCGGGGTAGCCAAAAACATTCAGTACTTC. It specifies CASSPPGVAKNIQYF.

This clone is a singleton in its sample. The J gene is TRBJ2-7, the V gene TRBV11-1, with 9 nucleotides matching TRBD2. J lost 1 base, V lost 5 bases, and 12 bases had no gene match. The CDR3 has 17 residues. CDR1 is SGHAT, CDR2 FQDESV, per germline (reference sequence). The CDR3 nucleotides are TGTGCCAGCAGCCACCGCGGGAGGGGGTATTCGTCCTACGAGCAGTACTTC. Translated: CASSHRGRGYSSYEQYF.

The chain joins TRBV7-6 to TRBJ2-3; 11 bases match TRBD2. The CDR3 sequence is 17 residues long. The V and J ends lost 1 base and 4 bases, in that order; junction bases with no gene match: 7. Germline assignment: CDR1 SGHVS and CDR2 FNYEAQ. The CDR3 protein is CASSLGSSGRGPDTQYF. CDR3 sequence (DNA): TGTGCCAGCAGCTTAGGGAGTAGCGGGAGGGGTCCAGATACGCAGTATTTT.

This clone has only one observation. The DNA for the CDR3 is TGCAGCGTCACTACCGGGACAGGGAGGACCTACGAGCAGTACTTC. This sequence encodes CSVTTGTGRTYEQYF. The gene calls are TRBV29-1 and TRBJ2-7, with TRBD1 matching over 9 bases. CDR1 and CDR2 (germline): SQVTM, ANQGSEA. The V gene end was trimmed by 6 bases and the J gene end by 2 bases; junction bases not matched to a gene: 11. The CDR3 has 15 residues.

The rearrangement links TRBV11-2 to TRBJ2-5, with TRBD1 as a possible D gene (6 bases). CDR1 is SGHAT, CDR2 FQNNGV, per germline. Trimming pared 2 bases from V and 5 bases from J, leaving 12 bases between. The length of the CDR3 is 14 residues. The CDR3 protein is CASSLNRARETQYF. The CDR3 DNA is TGTGCCAGCAGCTTAAACAGGGCAAGGGAGACCCAGTACTTC.

The CDR3 DNA reads TGTGCCAGCAGCCAGGAGGGACTAGGGCACGGGACCCAGTACTTC. Translating gives CASSQEGLGHGTQYF. The chain combines TRBV5-6 with TRBJ2-5; TRBD2 aligns across 8 bases. Trimming at V came to 4 bases and at J to 7 bases, leaving 12 bases not matched to a gene. Germline V gene lookup returns CDR1 SGHDT and CDR2 YYEEEE. There are 15 residues in the CDR3.

V usage is TRBV9 and J usage is TRBJ2-1, with TRBD1 matching 12 bases. CDR3 size: 15 residues. CDR1 is SGDLS and CDR2 is YYNGEE in the germline V gene. J was trimmed by 5 bases and V by 2 bases; bases with no gene match: 2. The CDR3 region is CASSVGDRGHNEQFF. The CDR3 DNA sequence: TGTGCCAGCAGCGTTGGGGACAGGGGGCACAATGAGCAGTTCTTC.

This clone was counted once. The V call is TRBV2, the J call TRBJ1-1; a possible D gene is TRBD1 (5 bases). Per the germline V gene, CDR1 is SNHLY and CDR2 is FYNNEI. The ends were cut back, 6 bases at V and 0 bases at J, with 14 bases in the middle. This CDR3 has 15 residues. Here the CDR3 DNA reads TGTGCCAGCAGCTCCAGACAGACATTGAACACTGAAGCTTTCTTT. Protein sequence: CASSSRQTLNTEAFF. Together with reference TRBV2 and TRBJ1-1, the CDR3 gives the full variable domain: EPEVTQTPSHQVTQMGQEVILRCVPISNHLYFYWYRQILGQKVEFLVSFYNNEISEKSEIFDDQFSVERPDGSNFTLKIRSTKLEDSAMYFCASSSRQTLNTEAFFGQGTRLTVV.